This TCR beta chain stems from a study of CD8 T cells in ankylosing spondylitis. General study points: A number of the motif variants had already been described in reactive arthritis synovial fluid and blood. Characteristic, it appeared, of ankylosing spondylitis blood was a TCR beta motif of fewer than 10 highly homologous variants. Clones that were linked to disease were CD8+ and were relatively rare in peripheral blood. Disease-linked clones reportedly concentrated significantly in matched ankylosing spondylitis synovial fluid.

TCRdb reprocessed the 5' RACE reads with MiXCR, giving one entry per CDR3 protein. The sample lists 150,000 to 200,000 distinct CDR3 sequences, about 17% occurring once. The germline gives CDR1 GTSNPN, CDR2 SVGIG (reference sequence). The CDR3 spans 17 residues. Deletions cut 0 bases from V and 4 bases from J, with 21 bases between. In regard to this clonotype: The antigen is unknown.

The chain joins TRBV30 to TRBJ1-1; maybe TRBD1 (5 bases). Input material: blood, either unsorted or a sorted T cell fraction (not recorded which). The sequence was obtained from a male donor with ankylosing spondylitis or in good health (not recorded which). CDR3 amino acids: CAWSVGRDLPPFTEAFF. As DNA, the CDR3 is TGTGCCTGGAGTGTTGGGCGGGACCTCCCCCCGTTCACTGAAGCTTTCTTT.